A selection of T cell receptor beta chains follows, all from one sample in a study of cytomegalovirus exposure and HLA in healthy donors. Clones were sequenced by immunoSEQ multiplex PCR, and TCRdb holds only the in-frame ones, with some missing. Of 200,000 to 250,000 clones in the sample, 75% to 90% are singletons; the top ten hold about 6%. What was sequenced was PBMCs. The source of these receptors is a woman aged 18-29 years in good health and CMV-seronegative. Both conserved end residues are part of each CDR3. A D gene is named only where the DNA matches it firmly. Expanded clones are given a class, and other clones once, few, many or no size at all.

J,D,V,size,DNA,CDR3
TRBJ1-1,TRBD1,TRBV6-5,.,TGTGCCAGCAGTTACTCTGGGACAGGGGCGACTGAAGCTTTCTTT,CASSYSGTGATEAFF
TRBJ1-2,.,TRBV30,few,TGTGCCTCAAAACAGGGTAACTATGGCTACACCTTC,CASKQGNYGYTF
TRBJ2-1,.,TRBV7-6,.,TGTGCCAGCAGCTTAGGAGTGGGCGACAATGAGCAGTTCTTC,CASSLGVGDNEQFF
TRBJ2-2,.,TRBV19,.,TGTGCCAGTAGCCGTGACCGCTCGAACACCGGGGAGCTGTTTTTT,CASSRDRSNTGELFF
TRBJ1-5,.,TRBV6-5,.,TGTGCCAGCAGCCTGTACAGGGTCCAGCCCCAGCATTTT,CASSLYRVQPQHF
TRBJ2-1,TRBD2,TRBV30,once,TGTGCCTGGGGGAGGGGTAATGAGCAGTTCTTC,CAWGRGNEQFF
TRBJ2-7,TRBD2,TRBV15,.,TGTGCCACCAGCAGAGAAAGGGGAGGGAGTGAGTACGAGCAGTACTTC,CATSRERGGSEYEQYF
TRBJ2-2,TRBD2,TRBV19,.,TGTGCCAGTAGTTCGACTAGCGGGGGCCCTATCGGGGAGCTGTTTTTT,CASSSTSGGPIGELFF
TRBJ1-5,TRBD1,TRBV28,.,TGTGCCAGCAGCCCCGTCCGGGGACAGTATAGCAATCAGCCCCAGCATTTT,CASSPVRGQYSNQPQHF
TRBJ2-7,.,TRBV4-1,.,TGCGCCAGCAGCCAGGGACGGTATCTTTACTACGAGCAGTACTTC,CASSQGRYLYYEQYF
TRBJ2-1,.,TRBV5-4,.,TGTGCCAGCAGCTTGGGCCGCAGGCAGGGTGAGCAGTTCTTC,CASSLGRRQGEQFF
TRBJ2-7,.,TRBV28,.,TGTGCCAGCAGTATACAGGGTAGCGAGCAGTACTTC,CASSIQGSEQYF
TRBJ1-3,.,TRBV30,.,TGTGCCTGCCAGAGAGGCGGAAACACCATATATTTT,CACQRGGNTIYF
TRBJ2-3,TRBD2,TRBV2,once,TGTGCCAGCAGTCGGACTAGGTTGAGTGGCGGAGATACGCAGTATTTT,CASSRTRLSGGDTQYF
TRBJ1-1,.,TRBV2,.,TGTGCCGGTCGGGGGTGGCGGGCGAACACTGAAGCTTTCTTT,CAGRGWRANTEAFF
TRBJ2-7,TRBD2,TRBV6-1,.,TGTGCCAGCAGTGGACTAGCGGGGATCTACGAGCAGTACTTC,CASSGLAGIYEQYF
TRBJ1-5,.,TRBV19,.,TGTGCCAGTAGTTCCCACATGACAGGAAATCAGCCCCAGCATTTT,CASSSHMTGNQPQHF
TRBJ2-1,TRBD1,TRBV6-6,.,TGTGCCAGCAGTTACAATGACAGGGCCAATGAGCAGTTCTTC,CASSYNDRANEQFF
TRBJ1-2,TRBD1,TRBV27,.,TGTGCCAGCAGCCCCGGCTCCGGACAGGGCTATGGCTACACCTTC,CASSPGSGQGYGYTF
TRBJ2-7,.,TRBV11-2,.,TGTGCCAGCAGCAGGGGAGTAGACTCCTACGAGCAGTACTTC,CASSRGVDSYEQYF
TRBJ2-2,.,TRBV27,few,TGTGCCAGCAGTTTATCGTGGAACACCGGGGAGCTGTTTTTT,CASSLSWNTGELFF
TRBJ1-4,.,TRBV6-5,.,TGTGCCAGCAGAAACGGGGGTTCAACTAATGAAAAACTGTTTTTT,CASRNGGSTNEKLFF
TRBJ2-1,.,TRBV7-9,.,TGTGCCAGCAGCTCACAGGCTATAACCTCCTACAATGAGCAGTTCTTC,CASSSQAITSYNEQFF
TRBJ2-1,TRBD2,TRBV27,.,TGTGCCACCCGACTAGCGGATAATGAGCAGTTCTTC,CATRLADNEQFF